The T cell receptor beta chain under discussion was sequenced for a study of T cell repertoires in cytomegalovirus infection. Overall study: Well-studied HLA-B-restricted epitopes and recently identified HLA-C-restricted epitopes of CMV were both used in the study. Public TCR beta signatures marked donors with CMV infection and the matching HLA. Notes on the study in general: Cumulative frequency (of public TCR beta family members) identified carriers of CMV plus the relevant HLA.

This clonotype was detected many times. Its antigen is unidentified. V dropped 6 bases and J dropped 8 bases, with 10 bases sitting between them. The CDR3 is made up of 11 amino acids. TCRdb called the reads again in MiXCR, with one record for every CDR3 protein. The repertoire holds about 57,000 distinct CDR3 sequences, with over 20% as singletons. The receptor's source is a human donor in good health (CMV status not recorded). Some clones in this sample may be carry-over from other donors' samples. The chain is built from TRBV12-3 or TRBV12-4 and TRBJ1-1; no reliable D call. Here the sequenced sample was CD8+ T cells from cultured PBMCs, taken from culture after CMV antigen stimulation. The CDR3 sequence: CASRLTEEAFF. The CDR3 DNA reads TGTGCCAGCAGACTAACAGAAGAAGCTTTCTTT.